Below, one T cell receptor beta chain is given with its context. This specimen comes from a study of blood T cell repertoires in COVID-19. About the research overall: From T cells, B-cell-depleted T cells, or PBMCs came the material, which was cDNA or gDNA.

In the original processing: Reference gene primer amplification yielded estimated nucleated cell counts. Sequenced by immunoSEQ multiplex PCR; TCRdb stores in-frame clones only, minus some. V, J and clone size derive from that table, while D and trimming were established from the DNA sequence. Altogether 200,000 or so clones are present, about 88% being singletons, with the ten largest covering around 2.9%. Sequenced: peripheral blood. The sequence derives from a woman aged 60-70 years with acute or convalescent COVID-19.

The CDR3, as DNA: TGTGCCACCAGCAGGACGGGACAGGGGCACTATGGCTACACCTTC. The encoded protein is CATSRTGQGHYGYTF. This chain uses TRBV15 with TRBJ1-2, with 10 bases matching TRBD1. Germline V lookup: CDR1 LNHNV, CDR2 YYDKDF (reference sequence). V lost 3 bases and J lost 3; bases outside the gene matches: 4. This CDR3 has 15 amino acids.